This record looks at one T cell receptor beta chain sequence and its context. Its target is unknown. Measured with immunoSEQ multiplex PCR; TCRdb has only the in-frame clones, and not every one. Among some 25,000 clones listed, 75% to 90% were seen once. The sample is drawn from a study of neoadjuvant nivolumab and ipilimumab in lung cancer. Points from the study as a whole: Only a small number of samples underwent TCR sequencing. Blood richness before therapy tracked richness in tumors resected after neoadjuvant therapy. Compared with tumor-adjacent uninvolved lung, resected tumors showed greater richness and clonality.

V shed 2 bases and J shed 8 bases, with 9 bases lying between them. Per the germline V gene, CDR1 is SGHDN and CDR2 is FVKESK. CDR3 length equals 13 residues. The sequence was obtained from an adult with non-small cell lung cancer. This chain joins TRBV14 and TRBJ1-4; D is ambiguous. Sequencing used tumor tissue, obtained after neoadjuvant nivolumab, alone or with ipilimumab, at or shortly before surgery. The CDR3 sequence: CASSQRQREKLFF. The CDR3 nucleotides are TGTGCCAGCAGCCAAAGGCAGCGCGAAAAACTGTTTTTT.